Listed here are 9 T cell receptor beta chains from one sample, sequenced in a study of beta chain features in type 1 diabetes. Findings of the study overall: Among all four CD4+ subsets, Type 1 diabetes patients had TCRB CDR3s that were moderately but significantly shorter.

Reverse transcribing all isolated RNA meant expressed TCRB transcripts were sequenced. Generated by immunoSEQ multiplex PCR, the TCRdb table keeps only in-frame clones and is missing some. Of more than 300,000 clones in the sample, about 10% were seen once. Which antigens these TCRs recognize remains unknown. The sequenced sample was central memory CD4+ T cells from blood. Receptors originate from a man aged 25-40 years with type 1 diabetes.

This clone was observed a handful of times. The V and J genes are TRBV28 and TRBJ1-4; D might be TRBD1 (6 bases). V lost 3 bases to trimming and J lost 7 bases, with 21 bases between them. CDR3 length: 17 residues. Per germline, CDR1 MDHEN and CDR2 SYDVKM. The CDR3 DNA is TGTGCCAGCAGTTTCGTTTCGGGAGGGCAGGGGCTTGAAAAACTGTTTTTT. Amino acid sequence: CASSFVSGGQGLEKLFF.

This chain connects TRBV6-1 to TRBJ2-1; 11 nucleotides align to TRBD2. The J segment lost 8 bases and the V segment lost 5 bases, leaving 8 bases of the junction unmatched. The CDR3 sequence is 15 residues long. Germline V gene lookup returns CDR1 MNHNS and CDR2 SASEGT. CDR3 loop: CASSKVTSGTDEQFF. CDR3 DNA: TGTGCCAGCAGTAAGGTGACTAGCGGGACGGATGAGCAGTTCTTC.

The J gene is TRBJ2-7, the V gene TRBV5-1; 10 nucleotides agree with TRBD2. The junction had 8 bases not matched to a gene; V was cut back by 6 bases and J by 2 bases. Germline assignment: CDR1 SGHRS and CDR2 YFSETQ. The CDR3 runs 15 residues. This chain's CDR3 is CASTLAGVGTYEQYF. In nucleotides, the CDR3 is TGCGCCAGCACCCTAGCGGGAGTCGGGACCTACGAGCAGTACTTC.

About this clone itself: This may be a read error, as it is one base from a much larger clone. The same CDR3 also results from other DNA sequences found in this sample. This chain uses TRBV4-1 with TRBJ2-7; D is perhaps TRBD1 or TRBD2 (5 bases each). The V end lost 4 bases, the J end lost 7 bases, and 14 bases lay between the germline ends. The V gene's germline CDR1 is MGHRA and CDR2 YSYEKL. The length of the CDR3 is 13 residues. The CDR3 nucleotides are TGCGCCAGCAGCCCGGGACCGGCGGGTGAGCAGTACTTC. As protein: CASSPGPAGEQYF.

This clone was found a few times. The V gene is TRBV7-9, the J gene TRBJ1-5; no definite D call. Germline assignment: CDR1 SEHNR and CDR2 FQNEAQ (reference sequence). CDR3 length: 18 amino acids. The germline V and J ends were trimmed by 4 bases and 1 base, with 20 bases remaining between them. For the CDR3, the DNA is TGTGCCAGCAGCTCAGGACTCACCGGGCCGGGGAGCAATCAGCCCCAGCATTTT. Translation: CASSSGLTGPGSNQPQHF. The full variable domain, its missing parts supplied by reference TRBV7-9 and TRBJ1-5, is DTGVSQNPRHKITKRGQNVTFRCDPISEHNRLYWYRQTLGQGPEFLTYFQNEAQLEKSRLLSDRFSAERPKGSFSTLEIQRTEQGDSAMYLCASSSGLTGPGSNQPQHFGDGTRLSIL.

This clone was counted a few times. The chain has TRBV2 and TRBJ1-2; D not resolved. Germline CDR1 and CDR2: SNHLY and FYNNEI. The V gene lost 6 bases and the J gene lost 7 bases, with 12 bases spanning the gap. The CDR3 consists of 12 residues. For the CDR3, the DNA is TGTGCCAGCAGCCGAACCAGTCGTGGCTACACCTTC. Protein sequence: CASSRTSRGYTF. The entire variable domain, with the rest obtained from reference TRBV2 and TRBJ1-2, is as follows: EPEVTQTPSHQVTQMGQEVILRCVPISNHLYFYWYRQILGQKVEFLVSFYNNEISEKSEIFDDQFSVERPDGSNFTLKIRSTKLEDSAMYFCASSRTSRGYTFGSGTRLTVV.

With regard to this clone: The identical CDR3 is also encoded by other nucleotide sequences in the sample. The gene calls are TRBV7-2 and TRBJ2-3; D is ambiguous. The CDR3 runs to 12 residues. V was clipped by 1 base and J by 4 bases, with 3 bases between them. Germline CDR1 is SGHTA and CDR2 is FQGNSA. In DNA, the CDR3 is TGTGCCAGCAGCTTAGATTCAGATACGCAGTATTTT. Translated, it gives CASSLDSDTQYF.

In its sample, this clone was seen a few times. The chain couples TRBV7-9 to TRBJ2-2, with D uncertain. Trimming removed 1 base at V and 9 bases at J, with 6 bases between. CDR3 length: 12 residues. CDR1 is SEHNR, CDR2 FQNEAQ, per germline (reference sequence). Written as DNA, the CDR3 is TGTGCCAGCAGCTTAGACGTCAGGGAGCTGTTTTTT. Residues: CASSLDVRELFF.

The table lists this clone with a few counts. V and J are TRBV29-1 and TRBJ2-7; 10 bases are a match to TRBD2. CDR1 and CDR2 (germline): SQVTM, ANQGSEA. The CDR3 loop spans 14 amino acids. Trimming cost V 4 bases and J 5 bases; bases outside gene matches: 8. The CDR3 loop is CSVALSSGRHEQYF. The CDR3 nucleotides are TGCAGCGTTGCTCTCTCTAGCGGGAGACACGAGCAGTACTTC.